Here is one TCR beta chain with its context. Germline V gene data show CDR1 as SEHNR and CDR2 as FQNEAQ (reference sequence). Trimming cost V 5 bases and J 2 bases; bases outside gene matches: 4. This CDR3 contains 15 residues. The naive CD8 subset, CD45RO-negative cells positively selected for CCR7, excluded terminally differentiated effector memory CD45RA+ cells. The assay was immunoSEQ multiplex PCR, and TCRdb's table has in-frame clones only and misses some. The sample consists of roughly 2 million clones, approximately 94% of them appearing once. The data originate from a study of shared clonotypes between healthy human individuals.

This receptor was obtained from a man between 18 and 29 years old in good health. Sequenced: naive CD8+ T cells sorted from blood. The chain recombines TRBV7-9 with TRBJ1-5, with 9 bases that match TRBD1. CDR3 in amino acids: CASSPWTGGNQPQHF. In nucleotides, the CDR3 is TGTGCCAGCAGCCCTTGGACAGGGGGCAATCAGCCCCAGCATTTT.